This T cell receptor beta chain originates from a study of T cell responses to AZD1222 COVID-19 vaccine. For the study at large: Some second doses came at about 4 weeks and others at about 12 weeks; these were pooled. Study results and limitations: Just a handful of AZD1222 recipients tested seropositive at baseline.

Of note for this clone: Its specificity is unknown.

The assay was immunoSEQ multiplex PCR, and TCRdb's table has in-frame clones only and misses some. The sample lists about 130,000 clones; approximately 94% were seen once. The trim removed 4 bases at V and 6 bases at J, leaving 6 bases unmatched. Germline CDR1 reads SGHRS; CDR2 reads YFSETQ. The CDR3 sequence is 14 residues long. The TCR originated in an adult in good health. The chain joins TRBV5-1 to TRBJ2-2, with 7 bases that match TRBD1. Source: peripheral blood, taken on day 0 of AZD1222 vaccination. The chain's CDR3 is CASSTQQGSGELFF. CDR3 in DNA: TGCGCCAGCAGCACGCAACAGGGGTCCGGGGAGCTGTTTTTT.